Below, 26 T cell receptor beta chains from the same sample are listed, as sequenced in a study of blood T cell repertoires in COVID-19. Some clones are missing from TCRdb's copy, which holds only in-frame ones; the method was immunoSEQ multiplex PCR. The data show approximately 170,000 clones, around four fifths seen once. The sample taken for sequencing was peripheral blood. Receptors were obtained from an elderly woman with COVID-19, enrolled during active disease.

The genes are TRBV5-4 and TRBJ2-7; the D gene is possibly TRBD1 (5 bases). The length of the CDR3 is 12 residues. Germline V gene lookup returns CDR1 SGHNT and CDR2 YYREEE (reference sequence). V dropped 4 bases and J dropped 2 bases, with 7 bases sitting between them. This chain's CDR3 is CASSGATYEQYF. In DNA, the CDR3 is TGTGCCAGCAGCGGGGCCACCTACGAGCAGTACTTC.

The rearrangement joins TRBV5-5 to TRBJ1-5; the match to TRBD1 covers 7 bases. After removal of 2 bases from V and 6 bases from J, the junction contained 14 bases not matched to a gene. The CDR3 extends over 17 amino acids. Germline V gene data show CDR1 as SGHKS and CDR2 as YYEKEE (reference sequence). CDR3 coding DNA: TGTGCCAGCAGCTTCGATCCCCCGCGCAGGGGGGCTCAGCCCCAGCATTTT. Protein sequence: CASSFDPPRRGAQPQHF. Using reference TRBV5-5 and TRBJ1-5 for the parts outside the CDR3, the full variable domain is DAGVTQSPTHLIKTRGQQVTLRCSPISGHKSVSWYQQVLGQGPQFIFQYYEKEERGRGNFPDRFSARQFPNYSSELNVNALLLGDSALYLCASSFDPPRRGAQPQHFGDGTRLSIL.

This rearrangement joins TRBV9 to TRBJ2-2, with D possibly being TRBD1 (5 bases). Germline CDR1 SGDLS, CDR2 YYNGEE. The CDR3 loop spans 14 amino acids. V shed 6 bases and J shed 1 base, with 10 bases lying between them. The CDR3 nucleotides read TGTGCCAGCAAGGGGTCCGGGAACACCGGGGAGCTGTTTTTT. Its protein is CASKGSGNTGELFF.

The V call is TRBV4-1, the J call TRBJ1-2; 9 bases agree with TRBD1. Germline V gene lookup returns CDR1 MGHRA and CDR2 YSYEKL. V shed 5 bases, J shed 2 bases, and the junction held 9 bases outside the gene matches. The CDR3 has 16 amino acids. Here the CDR3 DNA reads TGCGCCAGCAGCAAAGGTACCGGGACAGGGAACTATGGCTACACCTTC. Residues: CASSKGTGTGNYGYTF.

This sequence joins TRBV7-9 and TRBJ2-7; 9 nucleotides match TRBD1. Trimming removed 0 bases from V and 9 bases from J; junction bases left unmatched: 6. Germline-derived CDR1 and CDR2 are SEHNR and FQNEAQ (reference sequence). The CDR3 is made up of 14 amino acids. The CDR3 reads CASSLAGGQGGQYF. Written as DNA, the CDR3 is TGTGCCAGCAGCTTAGCGGGGGGACAGGGTGGGCAGTACTTC.

The J gene is TRBJ2-7, the V gene TRBV5-4; D is unresolved. Germline CDR1 and CDR2: SGHNT and YYREEE (reference sequence). This CDR3 comprises 12 residues. With 0 bases removed from V and 3 bases from J, the gap between germline ends came to 4 bases. The CDR3 reads CASSLDGYEQYF. The CDR3, as DNA: TGTGCCAGCAGCTTGGACGGCTACGAGCAGTACTTC.

The chain couples TRBV19 to TRBJ2-1, with D perhaps TRBD1 (6 bases). There are 14 residues in the CDR3. CDR1 LNHDA and CDR2 SQIVND come from the germline V gene (reference sequence). Trimming removed 7 bases from V and 2 bases from J, with 12 bases in between. CDR3 protein: CASMAPGAYNEQFF. CDR3 coding DNA: TGTGCCAGTATGGCCCCAGGGGCCTACAATGAGCAGTTCTTC. Variable domain in full (rest from reference TRBV19 and TRBJ2-1): DGGITQSPKYLFRKEGQNVTLSCEQNLNHDAMYWYRQDPGQGLRLIYYSQIVNDFQKGDIAEGYSVSREKKESFPLTVTSAQKNPTAFYLCASMAPGAYNEQFFGPGTRLTVL.

This rearrangement joins TRBV27 to TRBJ1-1; D remains unclear. CDR1 is MNHEY and CDR2 is SMNVEV in the germline V gene (reference sequence). V shed 3 bases and J shed 3 bases, with 8 bases lying between them. There are 13 residues in the CDR3. Written as DNA, the CDR3 is TGTGCCAGCAGTTTTTTGAGGTACACTGAAGCTTTCTTT. Amino acid sequence: CASSFLRYTEAFF.

A word on this clone: Other DNA sequences in this specimen translate into the identical CDR3. The CDR3 sequence is CASSLAVNTGELFF. The CDR3 bases are TGCGCCAGCAGCTTGGCGGTGAACACCGGGGAGCTGTTTTTT. This rearrangement joins TRBV5-1 to TRBJ2-2, with D unresolved. The CDR3 spans 14 residues. Germline V lookup: CDR1 SGHRS, CDR2 YFSETQ. V lost 0 bases and J lost 1, with 4 bases in between. Full variable domain (rest looked up from reference TRBV5-1 and TRBJ2-2): KAGVTQTPRYLIKTRGQQVTLSCSPISGHRSVSWYQQTPGQGLQFLFEYFSETQRNKGNFPGRFSGRQFSNSRSEMNVSTLELGDSALYLCASSLAVNTGELFFGEGSRLTVL.

CDR3 region: CASTNQLTRGTDTQYF. CDR3 in DNA: TGTGCCAGCACCAACCAATTGACGAGGGGGACAGATACGCAGTATTTT. The chain employs TRBV3-1 (or the pseudogene TRBV3-2) and TRBJ2-3, with TRBD1 as a possible D gene (6 bases). Germline lookup yields CDR1 LGHDT and CDR2 YNNKEL (reference sequence). The germline V and J ends were trimmed by 7 bases and 3 bases, with 20 bases remaining between them. The CDR3 is 16 amino acids.

The chain uses TRBV3-1 (or the pseudogene TRBV3-2) and TRBJ2-7, with D unclear. Germline CDR1 reads LGHDT; CDR2 reads YNNKEL (reference sequence). V gave up 0 bases and J gave up 3 bases, with 12 bases separating them. The CDR3 is 15 residues long. The CDR3 DNA reads as TGTGCCAGCAGCCAAGATTTCCCCAACGGCTACGAGCAGTACTTC. It translates to CASSQDFPNGYEQYF.

This chain connects TRBV9 to TRBJ1-3; 7 bases are a match to TRBD1. Germline CDR1 and CDR2: SGDLS and YYNGEE. With 0 bases clipped from V and 0 bases from J, the junction kept 6 bases outside the gene matches. This CDR3 region has 17 residues. CDR3 coding DNA: TGTGCCAGCAGCGTAGGGACAGGCGCCACCTCTGGAAACACCATATATTTT. This encodes CASSVGTGATSGNTIYF.

The chain carries TRBV19 and TRBJ1-5; D is unclear. Trimming stripped 4 bases from V and 10 bases from J, with 14 bases between. The germline CDR1 and CDR2 sequences are LNHDA and SQIVND (reference sequence). The CDR3 sequence is 13 residues long. CDR3 in DNA: TGTGCCAGTAGTAGTCACCTCGTACTCCCCCAGCATTTT. This codes for CASSSHLVLPQHF.

The genes are TRBV7-9 and TRBJ1-1, with a weak D call TRBD1 (5 bases). Germline loops: CDR1 SEHNR, CDR2 FQNEAQ (reference sequence). CDR3 length: 14 amino acids. V dropped 6 bases and J dropped 0 bases, with 11 bases sitting between them. DNA for the CDR3: TGTGCCAGCAGACCCGACAGTCTGAACACTGAAGCTTTCTTT. Its translation: CASRPDSLNTEAFF. Variable domain in full (rest from reference TRBV7-9 and TRBJ1-1): DTGVSQNPRHKITKRGQNVTFRCDPISEHNRLYWYRQTLGQGPEFLTYFQNEAQLEKSRLLSDRFSAERPKGSFSTLEIQRTEQGDSAMYLCASRPDSLNTEAFFGQGTRLTVV.

V usage is TRBV5-4 and J usage is TRBJ1-1; TRBD1 might be the D (5 bases). Germline V lookup: CDR1 SGHNT, CDR2 YYREEE (reference sequence). Trimming removed 3 bases from V and 6 bases from J, with 15 bases in between. This CDR3 comprises 14 residues. The CDR3 is CASSSAGGSAEAFF. CDR3 in DNA: TGTGCCAGCAGCTCCGCGGGGGGGAGCGCTGAAGCTTTCTTT.

Only one count was recorded for this clone. The genes are TRBV4-1 and TRBJ2-7; perhaps TRBD2 as D (6 bases). V was pared by 1 base and J by 7 bases, with 17 bases between. The germline CDR1 and CDR2 sequences are MGHRA and YSYEKL. CDR3 length equals 15 residues. This chain's CDR3 is CASSQAGLALGEQYF. CDR3 DNA: TGCGCCAGCAGCCAAGCGGGACTTGCTCTGGGGGAGCAGTACTTC.

The V call is TRBV18, the J call TRBJ2-3, with TRBD1 identical over 7 bases. Germline V gene data show CDR1 as KGHSH and CDR2 as LQKENI. The CDR3 covers 17 residues. Trimming at V came to 2 bases and at J to 2 bases, leaving 10 bases not matched to a gene. The DNA for the CDR3 is TGTGCCAGCTCACCAATAGGGGGCTCTAGGCTCACAGATACGCAGTATTTT. This translates into CASSPIGGSRLTDTQYF.

The chain carries TRBV19 and TRBJ2-3; 8 bases align to TRBD2. The length of the CDR3 is 14 residues. CDR1 LNHDA and CDR2 SQIVND come from the germline V gene (reference sequence). Trimming removed 5 bases from V and 1 base from J; junction bases left unmatched: 2. The CDR3, as DNA: TGTGCCAGTAGTGTCGGGGGGGGCACAGATACGCAGTATTTT. Translation gives CASSVGGGTDTQYF.

This chain uses TRBV12-3 or TRBV12-4 with TRBJ2-5, with 8 bases lining up with TRBD1. This CDR3 spans 13 amino acids. The ends lost 3 bases at V and 4 bases at J; junction bases unmatched: 1. The CDR3 loop reads CASSLTGAETQYF. The CDR3 DNA sequence: TGTGCCAGCAGTTTGACAGGGGCAGAGACCCAGTACTTC.

This clone has only a few counts. This chain uses TRBV6-1 with TRBJ1-2; the D is unclear. This CDR3 is 13 amino acids long. With 3 bases removed from V and 8 bases from J, the gap between germline ends came to 13 bases. Germline V gene lookup returns CDR1 MNHNS and CDR2 SASEGT. CDR3 in amino acids: CASSEVNGSGYTF. For the CDR3, the DNA is TGTGCCAGCAGTGAGGTCAACGGTTCAGGCTACACCTTC.

The chain has TRBV4-1 and TRBJ2-2; a possible D gene is TRBD1 (6 bases). Germline CDR1 MGHRA, CDR2 YSYEKL. V was trimmed by 6 bases and J by 4 bases, leaving 12 bases between them. The CDR3 loop spans 14 amino acids. The chain's CDR3 is CASRPGQTTGELFF. CDR3 nucleotide sequence: TGCGCCAGCAGACCCGGACAGACCACCGGGGAGCTGTTTTTT.

The gene calls are TRBV20-1 and TRBJ2-3, with D possibly matching TRBD2 (6 bases). This CDR3 comprises 13 residues. Germline V gene sequence: CDR1 DFQATT, CDR2 SNEGSKA (reference sequence). Trimming took 3 bases from V and 4 from J, leaving 11 bases between them. The CDR3 is CSASTPGADTQYF. The DNA of the CDR3 is TGCAGTGCTAGTACGCCGGGGGCAGATACGCAGTATTTT.

This chain connects TRBV6-5 to TRBJ2-3; D possibly corresponds to TRBD1 (5 bases). CDR1 and CDR2 from the germline V gene are MNHEY and SVGAGI. The CDR3 contains 11 residues. Trimming stripped 7 bases from V and 5 bases from J, with 7 bases between. The CDR3 nucleotides are TGTGCCAGCACTAGGGGAGATACGCAGTATTTT. This translates into CASTRGDTQYF.

V gene TRBV7-8 combines with J gene TRBJ2-3; TRBD2 aligns across 7 bases. The V gene's germline CDR1 is SGHVS and CDR2 FQNEAQ. This CDR3 has 18 amino acids. V lost 7 bases and J lost 5; bases outside the gene matches: 21. DNA for the CDR3: TGTGCCAGCATCGGCACGGGGGTAAGAGCGGGAAGTCTAGATACGCAGTATTTT. It encodes CASIGTGVRAGSLDTQYF.

This sequence joins TRBV10-3 and TRBJ1-2; TRBD1 matches 7 bases. Germline lookup yields CDR1 ENHRY and CDR2 SYGVKD. V shed 4 bases, J shed 8 bases, and the junction held 13 bases outside the gene matches. This CDR3 region has 15 residues. The CDR3 nucleotides read TGTGCCATCAGTGGTTACCGAGACAGGGAGAAGGGCTACACCTTC. This codes for CAISGYRDREKGYTF.

The chain joins TRBV5-4 to TRBJ2-5, with 7 bases that match TRBD1. V was clipped by 7 bases and J by 3 bases; unmatched bases: 12. From germline, CDR1 is SGHNT and CDR2 YYREEE (reference sequence). The CDR3 has 15 residues. CDR3 loop: CASAGSGTAKETQYF. The CDR3 nucleotides read TGTGCCAGCGCTGGGTCCGGGACAGCCAAAGAGACCCAGTACTTC.